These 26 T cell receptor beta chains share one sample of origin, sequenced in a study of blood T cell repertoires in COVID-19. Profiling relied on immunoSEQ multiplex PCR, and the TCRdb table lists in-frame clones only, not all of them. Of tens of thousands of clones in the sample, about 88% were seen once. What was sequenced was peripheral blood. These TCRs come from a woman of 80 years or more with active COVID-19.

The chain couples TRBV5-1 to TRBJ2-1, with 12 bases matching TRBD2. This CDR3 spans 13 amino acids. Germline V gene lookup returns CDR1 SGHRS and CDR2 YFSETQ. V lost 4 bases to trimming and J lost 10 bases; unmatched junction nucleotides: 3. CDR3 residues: CASSRTSGMEQFF. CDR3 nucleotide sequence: TGCGCCAGCAGCCGGACTAGCGGGATGGAGCAGTTCTTC.

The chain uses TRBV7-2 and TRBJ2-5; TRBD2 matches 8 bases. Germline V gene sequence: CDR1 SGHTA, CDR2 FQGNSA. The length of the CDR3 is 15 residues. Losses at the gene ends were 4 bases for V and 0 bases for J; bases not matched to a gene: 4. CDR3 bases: TGTGCCAGCAGCTCACTAGCGGACTACCAAGAGACCCAGTACTTC. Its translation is CASSSLADYQETQYF.

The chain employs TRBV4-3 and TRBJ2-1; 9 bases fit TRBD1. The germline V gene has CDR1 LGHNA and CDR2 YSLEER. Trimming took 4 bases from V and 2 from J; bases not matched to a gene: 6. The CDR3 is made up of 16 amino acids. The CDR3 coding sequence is TGCGCCAGCAGCCCGACAGGGGGAACCACCTACAATGAGCAGTTCTTC. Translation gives CASSPTGGTTYNEQFF.

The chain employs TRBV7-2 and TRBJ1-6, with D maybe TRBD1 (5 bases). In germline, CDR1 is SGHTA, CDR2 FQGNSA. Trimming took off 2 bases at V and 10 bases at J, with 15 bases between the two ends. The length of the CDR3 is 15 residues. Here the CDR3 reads CASSLQSRVGSPLHF. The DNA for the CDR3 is TGTGCCAGCAGCTTACAAAGCAGGGTAGGGTCACCCCTCCACTTT. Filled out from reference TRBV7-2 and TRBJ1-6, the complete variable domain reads GAGVSQSPSNKVTEKGKDVELRCDPISGHTALYWYRQSLGQGLEFLIYFQGNSAPDKSGLPSDRFSAERTGGSVSTLTIQRTQQEDSAVYLCASSLQSRVGSPLHFGNGTRLTVT.

In DNA, the CDR3 is TGCGCCAGCGGACAGGGCTACGAGCAGTACTTC. It translates to CASGQGYEQYF. J is TRBJ2-7 and V is TRBV10-2; 8 bases agree with TRBD1. The V segment lost 8 bases and the J segment 3 bases; nucleotides outside the gene matches: 0. This CDR3 comprises 11 residues. In germline, CDR1 is WSHSY, CDR2 SAAADI.

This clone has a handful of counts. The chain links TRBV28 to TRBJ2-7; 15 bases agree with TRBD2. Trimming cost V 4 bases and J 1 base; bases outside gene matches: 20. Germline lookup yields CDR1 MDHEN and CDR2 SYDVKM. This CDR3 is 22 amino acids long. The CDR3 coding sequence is TGTGCCAGCAGTTCCAAAATTACCTACGGACTAGCGGGAGGGTTTCCGTCCTACGAGCAGTACTTC. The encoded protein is CASSSKITYGLAGGFPSYEQYF. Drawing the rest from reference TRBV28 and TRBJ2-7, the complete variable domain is DVKVTQSSRYLVKRTGEKVFLECVQDMDHENMFWYRQDPGLGLRLIYFSYDVKMKEKGDIPEGYSVSREKKERFSLILESASTNQTSMYLCASSSKITYGLAGGFPSYEQYFGPGTRLTVT.

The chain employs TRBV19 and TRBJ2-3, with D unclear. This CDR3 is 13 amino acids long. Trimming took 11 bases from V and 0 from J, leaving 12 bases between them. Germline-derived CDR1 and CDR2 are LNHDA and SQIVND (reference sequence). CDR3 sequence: CAASKPSTDTQYF. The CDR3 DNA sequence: TGTGCCGCCTCGAAGCCGAGCACAGATACGCAGTATTTT. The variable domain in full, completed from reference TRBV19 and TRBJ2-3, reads DGGITQSPKYLFRKEGQNVTLSCEQNLNHDAMYWYRQDPGQGLRLIYYSQIVNDFQKGDIAEGYSVSREKKESFPLTVTSAQKNPTAFYLCAASKPSTDTQYFGPGTRLTVL.

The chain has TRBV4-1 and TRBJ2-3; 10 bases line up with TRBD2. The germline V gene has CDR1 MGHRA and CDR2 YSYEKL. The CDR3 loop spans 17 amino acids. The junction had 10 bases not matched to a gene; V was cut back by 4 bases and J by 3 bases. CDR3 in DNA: TGCGCCAGCAGCCGGAAGTCGGCGACTAGCGGGACAGATACGCAGTATTTT. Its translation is CASSRKSATSGTDTQYF.

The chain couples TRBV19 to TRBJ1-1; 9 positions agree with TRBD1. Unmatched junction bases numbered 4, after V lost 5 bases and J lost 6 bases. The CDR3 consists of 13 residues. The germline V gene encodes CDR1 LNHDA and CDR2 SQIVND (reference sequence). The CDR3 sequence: CASSPRTGAEAFF. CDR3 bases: TGTGCCAGTAGTCCCAGGACAGGGGCTGAAGCTTTCTTT.

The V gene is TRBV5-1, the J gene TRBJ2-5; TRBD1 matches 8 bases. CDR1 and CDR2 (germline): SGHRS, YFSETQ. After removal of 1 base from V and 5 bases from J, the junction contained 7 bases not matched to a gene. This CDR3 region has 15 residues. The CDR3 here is CASSLSGRGQETQYF. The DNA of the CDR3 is TGCGCCAGCAGCTTGTCCGGCAGGGGGCAGGAGACCCAGTACTTC.

The CDR3 loop is CASSLSSGAPNEQFF. DNA of the CDR3: TGTGCCAGCAGCTTATCTAGCGGGGCCCCCAATGAGCAGTTCTTC. The genes are TRBV7-3 and TRBJ2-1; 9 nucleotides agree with TRBD2. Trimming took 2 bases from V and 6 from J; bases not matched to a gene: 5. The CDR3 has 15 amino acids. Germline values: CDR1 SGHTA, CDR2 FQGTGA. Variable domain in full (rest from reference TRBV7-3 and TRBJ2-1): GAGVSQTPSNKVTEKGKYVELRCDPISGHTALYWYRQSLGQGPEFLIYFQGTGAADDSGLPNDRFFAVRPEGSVSTLKIQRTERGDSAVYLCASSLSSGAPNEQFFGPGTRLTVL.

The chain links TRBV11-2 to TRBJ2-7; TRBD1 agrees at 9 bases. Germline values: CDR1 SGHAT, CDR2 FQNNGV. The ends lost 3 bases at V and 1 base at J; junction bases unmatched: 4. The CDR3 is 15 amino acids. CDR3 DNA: TGTGCCAGCAGCTTTACCGGGACAGGGTCCTACGAGCAGTACTTC. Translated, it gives CASSFTGTGSYEQYF.

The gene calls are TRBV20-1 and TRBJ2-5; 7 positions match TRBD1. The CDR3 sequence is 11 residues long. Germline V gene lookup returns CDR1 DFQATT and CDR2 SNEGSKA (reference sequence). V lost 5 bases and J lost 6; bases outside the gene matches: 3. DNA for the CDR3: TGCAGTGCTGACAGGGAGAAGACCCAGTACTTC. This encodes CSADREKTQYF.

The CDR3 nucleotides are TGCGCCAGCAGCCAAGATCAAGAACAGGGGGCGCAGGGCTACACCTTC. Amino acid sequence: CASSQDQEQGAQGYTF. The chain recombines TRBV4-3 with TRBJ1-2, with 9 nucleotides matching TRBD1. From germline, CDR1 is LGHNA and CDR2 YSLEER. The V segment lost 0 bases and the J segment 8 bases; nucleotides outside the gene matches: 10. This CDR3 region has 16 residues.

CDR3 protein: CASSRQGARQETQYF. The CDR3 nucleotides read TGTGCCAGCAGCCGACAGGGGGCCCGCCAAGAGACCCAGTACTTC. This chain uses TRBV2 with TRBJ2-5; 10 positions match TRBD1. The germline gives CDR1 SNHLY, CDR2 FYNNEI. This CDR3 has 15 amino acids. V dropped 6 bases and J dropped 1; count of bases not matched to a gene: 5.

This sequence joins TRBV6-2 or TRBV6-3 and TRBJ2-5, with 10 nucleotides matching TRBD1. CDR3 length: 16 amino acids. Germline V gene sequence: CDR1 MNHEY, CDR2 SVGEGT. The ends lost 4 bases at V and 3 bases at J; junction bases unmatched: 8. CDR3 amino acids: CASSWNRQGAKETQYF. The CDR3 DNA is TGTGCCAGCAGTTGGAACAGACAGGGGGCAAAAGAGACCCAGTACTTC.

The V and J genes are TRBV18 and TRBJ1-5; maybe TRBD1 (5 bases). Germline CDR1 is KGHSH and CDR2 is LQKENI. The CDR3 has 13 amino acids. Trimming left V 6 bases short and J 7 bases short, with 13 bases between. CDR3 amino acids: CASSPGGLQPQHF. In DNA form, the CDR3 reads TGTGCCAGCTCCCCCGGGGGGTTGCAGCCCCAGCATTTT.

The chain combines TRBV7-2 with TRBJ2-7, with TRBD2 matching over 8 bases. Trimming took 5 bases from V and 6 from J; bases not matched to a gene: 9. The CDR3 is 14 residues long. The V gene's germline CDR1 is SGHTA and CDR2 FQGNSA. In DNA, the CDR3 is TGTGCCAGCAGCCTAACCCGGACTAGCCTCGAGCAGTACTTC. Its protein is CASSLTRTSLEQYF. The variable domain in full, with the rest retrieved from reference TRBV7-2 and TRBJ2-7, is GAGVSQSPSNKVTEKGKDVELRCDPISGHTALYWYRQSLGQGLEFLIYFQGNSAPDKSGLPSDRFSAERTGGSVSTLTIQRTQQEDSAVYLCASSLTRTSLEQYFGPGTRLTVT.

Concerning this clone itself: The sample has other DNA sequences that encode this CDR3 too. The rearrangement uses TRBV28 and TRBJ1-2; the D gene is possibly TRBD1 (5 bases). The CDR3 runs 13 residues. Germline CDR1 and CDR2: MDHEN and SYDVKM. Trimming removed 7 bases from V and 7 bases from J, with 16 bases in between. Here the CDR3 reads CASISSNRLGYTF. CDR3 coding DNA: TGTGCCAGCATCTCTTCCAACAGGCTTGGCTACACCTTC.

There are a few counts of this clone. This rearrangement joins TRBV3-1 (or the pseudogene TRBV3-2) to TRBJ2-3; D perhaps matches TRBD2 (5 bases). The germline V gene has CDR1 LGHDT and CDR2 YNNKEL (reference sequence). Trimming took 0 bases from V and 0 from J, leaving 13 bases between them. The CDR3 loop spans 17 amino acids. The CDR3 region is CASSQEELAASTDTQYF. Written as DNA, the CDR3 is TGTGCCAGCAGCCAAGAAGAGCTAGCAGCTAGCACAGATACGCAGTATTTT.

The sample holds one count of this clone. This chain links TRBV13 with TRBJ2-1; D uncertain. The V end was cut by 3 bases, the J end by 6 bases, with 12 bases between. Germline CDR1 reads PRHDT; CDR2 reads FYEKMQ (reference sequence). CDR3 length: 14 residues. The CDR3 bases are TGTGCCAGCAGCTTTGGGCCTATCTCCAATGAGCAGTTCTTC. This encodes CASSFGPISNEQFF. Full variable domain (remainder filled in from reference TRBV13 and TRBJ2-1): AAGVIQSPRHLIKEKRETATLKCYPIPRHDTVYWYQQGPGQDPQFLISFYEKMQSDKGSIPDRFSAQQFSDYHSELNMSSLELGDSALYFCASSFGPISNEQFFGPGTRLTVL.

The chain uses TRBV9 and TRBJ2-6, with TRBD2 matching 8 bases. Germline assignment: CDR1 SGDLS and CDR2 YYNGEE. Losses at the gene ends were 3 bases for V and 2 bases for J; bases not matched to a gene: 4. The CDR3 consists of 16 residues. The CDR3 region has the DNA TGTGCCAGCAGCGCCGGGAGGGGGACTGGGGCCAACGTCCTGACTTTC. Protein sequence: CASSAGRGTGANVLTF.

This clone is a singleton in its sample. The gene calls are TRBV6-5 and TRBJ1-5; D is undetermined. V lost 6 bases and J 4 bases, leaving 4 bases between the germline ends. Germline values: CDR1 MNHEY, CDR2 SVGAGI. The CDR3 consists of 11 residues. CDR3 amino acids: CASSRNQPQHF. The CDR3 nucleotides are TGTGCCAGCAGCCGTAATCAGCCCCAGCATTTT.

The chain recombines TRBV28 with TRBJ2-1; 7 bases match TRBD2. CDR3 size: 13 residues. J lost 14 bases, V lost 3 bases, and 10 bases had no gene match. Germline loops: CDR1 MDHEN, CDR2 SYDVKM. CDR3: CASSFDGGSLKFF. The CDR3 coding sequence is TGTGCCAGCAGTTTTGACGGGGGGTCATTGAAGTTCTTC.

This CDR3 reads CSVDGGSFQETQYF. DNA of the CDR3: TGCAGCGTTGATGGGGGGTCGTTCCAAGAGACCCAGTACTTC. This rearrangement joins TRBV29-1 to TRBJ2-5, with D perhaps TRBD2 (6 bases). CDR3 length equals 14 residues. The V gene's germline CDR1 is SQVTM and CDR2 ANQGSEA. V dropped 3 bases and J dropped 1 base, with 12 bases sitting between them.

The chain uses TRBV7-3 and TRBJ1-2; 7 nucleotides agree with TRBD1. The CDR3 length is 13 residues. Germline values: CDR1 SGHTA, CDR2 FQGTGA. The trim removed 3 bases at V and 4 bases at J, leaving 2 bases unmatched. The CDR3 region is CASSFSGGYGYTF. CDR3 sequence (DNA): TGTGCCAGCAGCTTTTCAGGGGGCTATGGCTACACCTTC.